The clone carrying this T cell receptor (beta chain) occurred a few times. The antigen remains undetermined. Of the isolated RNA, all was reverse transcribed, and so the sequenced material was expressed TCRB transcripts. Only in-frame clones appear in the TCRdb table, and some are missing; sequencing was by immunoSEQ multiplex PCR. Of about 130,000 clones listed, 7.5% to 9.5% are singletons. The germline gives CDR1 SNHLY, CDR2 FYNNEI. CDR3 length: 14 residues. The V gene lost 5 bases and the J gene lost 1 base, with 11 bases spanning the gap. Based on CD45RO/CCR7/CD25/CD127/CD95/CD27, CD4+ regulatory, stem cell-like memory, naive and central memory cells were sorted. The data belong to a study of beta chain features in type 1 diabetes. Whole-study results and caveats: Moderate but significant shortening of TCRB CDR3s was recorded in all four CD4+ subsets from Type 1 diabetes patients. Patients and controls would be equally affected if PCR favored shorter templates.

The receptor was isolated from a young man with type 1 diabetes. The chain joins TRBV2 to TRBJ2-5; tentatively, D is TRBD1 (6 bases). Sequencing was performed on central memory CD4+ T cells from blood. The CDR3 nucleotides read TGTGCCAGCAGTTGGGACATGTCCCAAGAGACCCAGTACTTC. It codes for CASSWDMSQETQYF.